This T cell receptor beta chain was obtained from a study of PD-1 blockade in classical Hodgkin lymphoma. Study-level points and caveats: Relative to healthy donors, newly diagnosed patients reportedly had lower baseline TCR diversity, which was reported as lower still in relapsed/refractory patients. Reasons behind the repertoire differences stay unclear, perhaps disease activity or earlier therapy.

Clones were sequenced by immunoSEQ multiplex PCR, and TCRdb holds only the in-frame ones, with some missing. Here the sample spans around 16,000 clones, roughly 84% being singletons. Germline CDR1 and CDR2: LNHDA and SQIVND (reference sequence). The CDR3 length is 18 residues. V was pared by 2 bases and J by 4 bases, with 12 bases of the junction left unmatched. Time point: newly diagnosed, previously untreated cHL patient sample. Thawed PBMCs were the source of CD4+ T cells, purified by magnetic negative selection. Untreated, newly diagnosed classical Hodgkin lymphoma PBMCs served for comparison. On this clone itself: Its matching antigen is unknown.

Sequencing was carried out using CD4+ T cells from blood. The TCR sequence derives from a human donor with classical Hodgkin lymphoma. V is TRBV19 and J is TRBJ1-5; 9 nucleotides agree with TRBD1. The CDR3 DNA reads TGTGCCAGTAGTATAAAAGGGGACAGGGTTCTTAGGAATCAGCCCCAGCATTTT. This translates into CASSIKGDRVLRNQPQHF. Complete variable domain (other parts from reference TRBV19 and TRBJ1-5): DGGITQSPKYLFRKEGQNVTLSCEQNLNHDAMYWYRQDPGQGLRLIYYSQIVNDFQKGDIAEGYSVSREKKESFPLTVTSAQKNPTAFYLCASSIKGDRVLRNQPQHFGDGTRLSIL.